A selection of T cell receptor beta chains follows, all from one sample in a study of blood T cell repertoires in COVID-19. This table comes from immunoSEQ multiplex PCR, and its TCRdb copy is limited to in-frame clones, with some not included. The repertoire includes fewer than 150,000 clones, 85% to 90% of them detected once, and roughly 11% sits in the top ten. The sample taken for sequencing was peripheral blood. These receptors were collected from a woman aged 80 or over with acute or convalescent COVID-19. Both conserved end residues are part of each CDR3. A D gene is named only where the DNA matches it firmly. Expanded clones are given a class, and other clones once, few, many or no size at all.

D	size	V	J	DNA	CDR3
TRBD1	once	TRBV18	TRBJ1-1	TGTGCCAGCTCACCCAGGACAGGAGCGAACACTGAAGCTTTCTTT	CASSPRTGANTEAFF
TRBD1	few	TRBV27	TRBJ1-6	TGTGCCAGCAGTGCCACCAGGGGGTCGAATTCACCCCTCCACTTT	CASSATRGSNSPLHF
TRBD2	.	TRBV5-1	TRBJ2-7	TGCGCCAGCAGCTTGGACGGGACTAGCGCCTACGAGCAGTACTTC	CASSLDGTSAYEQYF
TRBD1	.	TRBV5-1	TRBJ1-4	TGCGCCAGCAGCTGGGGACAGGGACAATTTGAAAAACTGTTTTTT	CASSWGQGQFEKLFF
TRBD1	.	TRBV5-1	TRBJ1-1	TGCGCCAGCAGCTTAGGACAGGGGGGCACTACGGGTTTCTTT	CASSLGQGGTTGFF
.	few	TRBV7-2	TRBJ1-1	TGTGCCAGCAGCTTATTGCAAACCAGCGACACTGAAGCTTTCTTT	CASSLLQTSDTEAFF
.	.	TRBV3-1/TRBV3-2	TRBJ1-2	TGTGCCAGCAGCCAAGGCGGGGGGCGTTACTATGGCTACACCTTC	CASSQGGGRYYGYTF
.	.	TRBV30	TRBJ2-7	TGTGCCTGGAGTGTTGAGGCAGGGACCTACGAGCAGTACTTC	CAWSVEAGTYEQYF
.	.	TRBV5-1	TRBJ1-2	TGCGCCAGCAGCTTAGTCACGCAGGCCCCTCGCTACACCTTC	CASSLVTQAPRYTF
TRBD1	.	TRBV2	TRBJ1-2	TGTGCCAGCCGGACAGGGGGCTACTATGGCTACACCTTC	CASRTGGYYGYTF
.	.	TRBV18	TRBJ2-1	TGTGCCAGCTCACCCCAGGGGGGAGACAATGAGCAGTTCTTC	CASSPQGGDNEQFF
TRBD1	.	TRBV19	TRBJ1-3	TGTGCCAGTAGTCTTCGACAGGGGGTGATAGGTGGAAACACCATATATTTT	CASSLRQGVIGGNTIYF
.	.	TRBV28	TRBJ1-5	TGTGCCAGCAGTTTGCCGGGGAATCAGCCCCAGCATTTT	CASSLPGNQPQHF